The 10 T cell receptor beta chains in this list originate from one sample, sequenced in a study of blood T cells in healthy people across ages (dated by TCRdb to between 2015 and 2017). The method behind the library was 5' RACE. The sequencing machine was an Illumina HiSeq 2500. The second PCR ran for roughly 6 to 11 cycles and used a J-beta primer mix along with a sample-barcoded 5' primer. Starting from the raw public reads, TCRdb applied fastp trimming at Q25, assembled clones with MiXCR and retained in-frame beta chains. One record per CDR3 amino acid sequence lists the most common genes and DNA. The sample has 700,000 to 900,000 distinct CDR3 sequences on record, 53% of them singletons. The top ten constitute around 41% of the sample. Sequencing used blood. Receptors originate from a man older than 75 in good health.

This clonotype was recorded a few times. The rearrangement links TRBV13 to TRBJ2-7; 10 bases are shared with TRBD1. Germline V CDR1 and CDR2: PRHDT, FYEKMQ (reference sequence). V lost 5 bases, J lost 3 bases, and 7 bases stayed unmatched. This CDR3 is 15 amino acids long. The CDR3 sequence is CASSLPGQGDYEQYF. In DNA, the CDR3 is TGTGCCAGCAGCCTCCCCGGACAGGGGGACTACGAGCAGTACTTC.

CDR3 sequence: CASSPRQDNEQYF. The CDR3 DNA sequence: TGTGCCAGCAGTCCTCGACAGGACAATGAGCAGTACTTC. The V call is TRBV6-6, the J call TRBJ2-5; the D gene is possibly TRBD1 (6 bases). Trimming shortened V by 5 bases and J by 11 bases, and 18 bases separated the two germline ends. From germline, CDR1 is MNHNY and CDR2 SVGAGI (reference sequence). The CDR3 totals 13 residues.

Only a few counts were recorded for this clonotype. The V and J genes are TRBV30 and TRBJ2-1; D gene uncertain. This CDR3 contains 12 residues. The V gene lost 1 base and the J gene lost 8 bases, with 9 bases spanning the gap. Germline CDR1 is GTSNPN and CDR2 is SVGIG (reference sequence). CDR3 sequence reads: CAWSGGGDEQFF. For the CDR3, the DNA is TGTGCCTGGAGTGGTGGTGGCGATGAGCAGTTCTTC.

This clonotype was counted between two and nine times. This sequence joins TRBV7-9 and TRBJ2-1; TRBD2 is a possible D gene (5 bases). The V gene lost 4 bases and the J gene lost 0 bases, with 22 bases spanning the gap. The germline V gene encodes CDR1 SEHNR and CDR2 FQNEAQ (reference sequence). The CDR3 consists of 19 residues. The CDR3 region is CASSSMVPAAGDSYNEQFF. The CDR3 DNA reads TGTGCCAGCAGCTCAATGGTTCCAGCGGCGGGCGACTCCTACAATGAGCAGTTCTTC.

The gene calls are TRBV19 and TRBJ2-3, with 8 bases aligning to TRBD1. The CDR3 covers 14 residues. Germline loops: CDR1 LNHDA, CDR2 SQIVND (reference sequence). V lost 5 bases to trimming and J lost 4 bases; unmatched junction nucleotides: 5. In nucleotides, the CDR3 is TGTGCCAGTAGTTCCGGACAGGGCGCAGATACGCAGTATTTT. It translates to CASSSGQGADTQYF.

The table lists this clonotype with a count of one. The chain carries TRBV29-1 and TRBJ2-2; 10 bases fit TRBD1. CDR1 is SQVTM, CDR2 ANQGSEA, per germline. The CDR3 has 14 residues. V was clipped by 8 bases and J by 6 bases; unmatched bases: 9. CDR3 sequence reads: CSSRLGQGSGELFF. CDR3 in DNA: TGCAGCTCCCGATTGGGACAGGGGTCCGGGGAGCTGTTTTTT.

There are many counts of this clonotype. This chain uses TRBV29-1 with TRBJ2-7; TRBD1 matches 7 bases. Germline values: CDR1 SQVTM, CDR2 ANQGSEA. The ends lost 7 bases at V and 0 bases at J; junction bases unmatched: 3. This CDR3 comprises 12 residues. In nucleotides, the CDR3 is TGCAGCGCGACAGGGAGCTCCTACGAGCAGTACTTC. As protein: CSATGSSYEQYF.

This chain links TRBV30 with TRBJ1-5; D perhaps matches TRBD1 (5 bases). Looked up from germline, CDR1 is GTSNPN and CDR2 is SVGIG (reference sequence). CDR3 length: 13 amino acids. V gave up 3 bases and J gave up 3 bases, with 9 bases separating them. The CDR3 nucleotides read TGTGCCTGGAGCGGACATCCCAATCAGCCCCAGCATTTT. It yields the protein CAWSGHPNQPQHF.

This sequence joins TRBV12-3 or TRBV12-4 and TRBJ1-6, with a tentative D call TRBD1 (5 bases). The CDR3 is made up of 15 amino acids. The ends were cut back, 3 bases at V and 9 bases at J, with 15 bases in the middle. CDR3 DNA sequence: TGTGCCAGCAGTTTGGTCCAGGGTATCATTTCACCCCTCCACTTT. The encoded protein is CASSLVQGIISPLHF.

This clonotype was seen only a few times. The J gene is TRBJ2-7, the V gene TRBV10-3; D might be TRBD2 (7 bases). V was pared by 8 bases and J by 2 bases, with 16 bases between. The CDR3 has 14 amino acids. Germline CDR1 and CDR2: ENHRY and SYGVKD. Written as DNA, the CDR3 is TGTGCCATCGGGGGGGCGGGACCCACCTACGAGCAGTACTTC. It encodes CAIGGAGPTYEQYF.